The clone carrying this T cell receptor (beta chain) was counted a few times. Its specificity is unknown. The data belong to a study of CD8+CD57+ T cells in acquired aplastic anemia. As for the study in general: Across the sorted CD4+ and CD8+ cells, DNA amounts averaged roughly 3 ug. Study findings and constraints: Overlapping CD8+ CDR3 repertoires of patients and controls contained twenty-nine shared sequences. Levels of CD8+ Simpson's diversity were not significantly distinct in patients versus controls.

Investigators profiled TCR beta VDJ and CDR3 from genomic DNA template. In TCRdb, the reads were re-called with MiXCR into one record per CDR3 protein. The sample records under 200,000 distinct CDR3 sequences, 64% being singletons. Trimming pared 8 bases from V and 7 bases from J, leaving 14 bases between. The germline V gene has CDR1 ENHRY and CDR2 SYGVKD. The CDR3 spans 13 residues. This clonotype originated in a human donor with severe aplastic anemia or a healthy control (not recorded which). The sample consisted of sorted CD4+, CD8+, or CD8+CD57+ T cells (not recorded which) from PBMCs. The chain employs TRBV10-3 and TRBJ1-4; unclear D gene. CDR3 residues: CAIGEGSGEKLFF. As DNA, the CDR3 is TGTGCCATCGGCGAGGGCTCGGGTGAAAAACTGTTTTTT.